This T cell receptor beta chain is from a study of blood T cells in healthy people across ages. General observations from the study: Any conclusive comparison of naive versus antigen-experienced cells was prevented by using unsorted PBMCs. Age brought a roughly linear fall in TCR beta diversity measured per million T cells. Estimated diversity across one million T cells was deemed an underestimate.

A remark on this clonotype: Its antigen is currently unknown. At one of its ends the junction is not consistent with the germline gene, which may arise from a read error.

Germline values: CDR1 DFQATT, CDR2 SNEGSKA (reference sequence). CDR3 length equals 15 residues. With a J-beta primer mix and a sample-barcoded 5' primer, a second PCR ran about 7 to 12 cycles. TCRdb called the 5' RACE reads again in MiXCR, with one record for every CDR3 protein. Among about 640,000 distinct CDR3 sequences listed, around two fifths were seen once. Sequencing was carried out using blood. This chain joins TRBV20-1 and TRBJ1-5; 8 nucleotides line up with TRBD1. This receptor was taken from a man at least 80 years old in good health. The CDR3 sequence: CSAKVGTGSNQPQHF. CDR3 bases: TGTAGTGCTAAGGTGGGGACAGGCAGCAATCAGCCCCAGCATTTT.